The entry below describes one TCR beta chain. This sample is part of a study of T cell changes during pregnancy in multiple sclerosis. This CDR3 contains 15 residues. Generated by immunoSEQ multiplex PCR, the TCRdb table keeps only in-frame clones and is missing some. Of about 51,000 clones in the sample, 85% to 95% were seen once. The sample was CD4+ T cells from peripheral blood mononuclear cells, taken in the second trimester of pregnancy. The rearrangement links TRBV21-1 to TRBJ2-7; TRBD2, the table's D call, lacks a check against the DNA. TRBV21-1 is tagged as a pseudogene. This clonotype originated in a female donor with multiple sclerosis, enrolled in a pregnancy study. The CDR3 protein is CASSKYQRGAYEQYF. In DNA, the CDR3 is TGTGCCAGCAGCAAATACCAGCGGGGGGCCTACGAGCAGTACTTC.